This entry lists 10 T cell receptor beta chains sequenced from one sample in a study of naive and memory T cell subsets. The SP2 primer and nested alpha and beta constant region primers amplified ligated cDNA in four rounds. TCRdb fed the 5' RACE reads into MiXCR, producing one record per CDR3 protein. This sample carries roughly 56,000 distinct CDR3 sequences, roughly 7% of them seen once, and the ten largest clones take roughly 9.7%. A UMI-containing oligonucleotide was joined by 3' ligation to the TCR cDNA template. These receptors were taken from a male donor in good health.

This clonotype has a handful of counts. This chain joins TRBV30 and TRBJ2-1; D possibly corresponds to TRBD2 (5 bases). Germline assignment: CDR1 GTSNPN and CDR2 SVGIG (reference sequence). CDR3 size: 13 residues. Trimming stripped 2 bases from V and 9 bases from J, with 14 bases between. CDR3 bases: TGTGCCTGGAGTTCAGAGGGAGCATTTGAGCAGTTCTTC. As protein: CAWSSEGAFEQFF.

DNA for the CDR3: TGTGCCAGCAGCCAGGGGCAGGGAACTACTGAGCAGTACTTC. Translation: CASSQGQGTTEQYF. V is TRBV11-2 and J is TRBJ2-7, with D maybe TRBD1 (6 bases). The germline V and J ends were trimmed by 5 bases and 7 bases, with 18 bases remaining between them. The germline CDR1 and CDR2 sequences are SGHAT and FQNNGV. CDR3 length: 14 amino acids.

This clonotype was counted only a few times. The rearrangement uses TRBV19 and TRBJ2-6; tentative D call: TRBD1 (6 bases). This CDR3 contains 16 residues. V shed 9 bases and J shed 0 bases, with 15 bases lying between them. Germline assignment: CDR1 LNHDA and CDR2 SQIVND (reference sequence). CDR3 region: CASDDRSLSGANVLTF. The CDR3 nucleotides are TGTGCCAGCGACGACAGGTCCCTCTCTGGGGCCAACGTCCTGACTTTC. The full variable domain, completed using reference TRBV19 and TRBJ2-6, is DGGITQSPKYLFRKEGQNVTLSCEQNLNHDAMYWYRQDPGQGLRLIYYSQIVNDFQKGDIAEGYSVSREKKESFPLTVTSAQKNPTAFYLCASDDRSLSGANVLTFGAGSRLTVL.

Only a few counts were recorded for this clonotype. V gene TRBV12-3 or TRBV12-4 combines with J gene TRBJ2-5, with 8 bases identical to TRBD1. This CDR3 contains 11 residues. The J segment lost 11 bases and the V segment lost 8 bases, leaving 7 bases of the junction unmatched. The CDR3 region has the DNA TGTGCCAGCTCCCGACAGGGGAATCAGTACTTC. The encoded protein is CASSRQGNQYF.

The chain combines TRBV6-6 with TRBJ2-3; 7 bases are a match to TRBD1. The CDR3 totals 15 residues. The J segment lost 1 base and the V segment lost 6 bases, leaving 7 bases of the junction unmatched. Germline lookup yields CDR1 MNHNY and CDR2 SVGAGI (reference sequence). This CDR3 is CASRPPGGGTDTQYF. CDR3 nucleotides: TGTGCCAGCAGACCTCCAGGGGGTGGCACAGATACGCAGTATTTT.

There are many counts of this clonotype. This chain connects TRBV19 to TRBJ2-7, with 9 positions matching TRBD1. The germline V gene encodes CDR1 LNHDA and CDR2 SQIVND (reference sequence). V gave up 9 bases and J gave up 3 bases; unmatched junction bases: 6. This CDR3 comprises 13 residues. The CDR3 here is CASLDRGGYEQYF. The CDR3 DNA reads TGTGCCAGCTTGGACAGGGGCGGCTACGAGCAGTACTTC.

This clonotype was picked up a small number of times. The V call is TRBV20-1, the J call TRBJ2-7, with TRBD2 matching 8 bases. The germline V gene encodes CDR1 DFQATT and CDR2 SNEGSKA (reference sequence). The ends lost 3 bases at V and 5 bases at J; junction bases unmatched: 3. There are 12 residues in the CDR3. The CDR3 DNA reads TGCAGTGCTAGTGAGCGGGAGAACGAGCAGTACTTC. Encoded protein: CSASERENEQYF.

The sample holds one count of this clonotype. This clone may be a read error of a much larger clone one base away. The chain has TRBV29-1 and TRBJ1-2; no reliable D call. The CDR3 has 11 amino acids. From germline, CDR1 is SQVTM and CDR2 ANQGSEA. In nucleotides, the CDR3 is TGCAGCGTTAAAGGAGACTATTGCTACACCTTC. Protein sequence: CSVKGDYCYTF.

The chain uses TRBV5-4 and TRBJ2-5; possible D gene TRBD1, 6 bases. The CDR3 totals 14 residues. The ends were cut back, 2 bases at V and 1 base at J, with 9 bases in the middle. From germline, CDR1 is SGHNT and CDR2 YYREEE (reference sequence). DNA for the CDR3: TGTGCCAGCAGCTTAGGACAGCGCCAAGAGACCCAGTACTTC. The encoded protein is CASSLGQRQETQYF.

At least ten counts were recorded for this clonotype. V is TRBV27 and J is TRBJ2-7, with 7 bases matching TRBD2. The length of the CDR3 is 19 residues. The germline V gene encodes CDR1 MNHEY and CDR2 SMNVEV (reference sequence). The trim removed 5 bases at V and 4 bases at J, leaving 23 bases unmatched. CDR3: CASSPMPWGGGGSGYEQYF. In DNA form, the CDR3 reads TGTGCCAGCAGTCCGATGCCGTGGGGCGGGGGTGGGAGTGGATACGAGCAGTACTTC.